Described below is a single TCR beta chain sequence and its context. Its antigen is unidentified. Germline V gives CDR1 MGHRA, CDR2 YSYEKL. The CDR3 runs 15 residues. The germline V and J ends were trimmed by 4 bases and 1 base, with 12 bases remaining between them. This sample was included in a study of vaccination and CD4 T cells after COVID-19. Looking at the study overall: Convalescent individuals exhibited SARS-CoV-2 positivity on nasal swab PCR, with several mild and one severe presentation.

The Oncomine TCR Beta short-read assay sequenced DNA from cultured CD4+ T cells. TCRdb recomputed calls from the PCR reads with MiXCR, one row per CDR3 protein. Altogether around 15,000 distinct CDR3 sequences are present, 45% to 55% being singletons, with the ten largest covering about 9.1%. Noted treatment: roughly nine-day PBMC culture with coronavirus spike peptide pools or control peptides (ViraFEST assay). PCR-confirmed positives ranged from March to December 2020, preceding US Alpha, Beta and Delta variants. The sequenced sample was CD4+ T cells from blood, cultured in vitro. The chain joins TRBV4-1 to TRBJ2-3, with D possibly TRBD2 on 5 matching bases. The sequence derives from a human donor who had recovered from COVID-19. The CDR3 DNA reads TGCGCCAGCAGCCTATTGGGCGGGCGCACAGATACGCAGTATTTT. Its protein product is CASSLLGGRTDTQYF.